The rows below give T cell receptor beta chains drawn from one sample of a study of blood T cell repertoires in COVID-19. This table comes from immunoSEQ multiplex PCR, and its TCRdb copy is limited to in-frame clones, with some not included. The sample consists of some 210,000 clones, about 91% of them appearing once. Sequencing was performed on peripheral blood. All receptors come from a man aged 25-45 years with acute or convalescent COVID-19. Each CDR3 is given with its conserved first and last residue. Each record gives: J gene, D gene, clone size, V gene, CDR3 DNA, CDR3 protein. D genes are given only for firm matches. Rows give clone size only sometimes, using once, few, many, or a class for an expanded clone.

>TRBJ1-1|TRBD1|-|TRBV18
TGTGCCAGCTCACCGGGACAGGGAATGAACACTGAAGCTTTCTTT
CASSPGQGMNTEAFF
>TRBJ1-2|-|-|TRBV6-1
TGTGCCAGCAGTGAAAGGAGCTTGTGGGGCAGGGACACCTTC
CASSERSLWGRDTF
>TRBJ2-1|TRBD1|-|TRBV7-9
TGTGCCAGCAGCTTAGGGCGGACAGGAGTGGACAATGAGCAGTTCTTC
CASSLGRTGVDNEQFF
>TRBJ1-1|-|-|TRBV7-8
TGTGCCAGCAGCTCCTCCGGTATCGGGTCGACGTGGGCTTTCTTT
CASSSSGIGSTWAFF
>TRBJ1-3|-|-|TRBV7-3
TGTGCCAGCAGCTTAGGGTACGGAGGATCTGGAAACACCATATATTTT
CASSLGYGGSGNTIYF
>TRBJ1-1|-|-|TRBV19
TGTGCCAGTAGAAGTCGGCGGGGGCAACGGGGGAACACTGAAGCTTTCTTT
CASRSRRGQRGNTEAFF
>TRBJ2-3|TRBD1|-|TRBV6-1
TGTGCCAGCAGTGAAAGGACAGGGGGTGGCACAGATACGCAGTATTTT
CASSERTGGGTDTQYF
>TRBJ2-5|TRBD1|-|TRBV5-1
TGCGCCAGCAGCTTGGGGGGACAGAAAAGGGAGACCCAGTACTTC
CASSLGGQKRETQYF
>TRBJ2-1|TRBD2|-|TRBV2
TGTGCCAGCATTGCGGGACTAGGGTACAATGAGCAGTTCTTC
CASIAGLGYNEQFF
>TRBJ1-2|TRBD1|-|TRBV5-1
TGCGCCAGCAGCTTGGAGGGGACAGGCCGACCAGGTGGCTACACCTTC
CASSLEGTGRPGGYTF
>TRBJ2-6|-|-|TRBV29-1
TGCAGCGTTGAATCGCGGGGGACAGGCTCTGGGGCCAACGTCCTGACTTTC
CSVESRGTGSGANVLTF
>TRBJ2-1|-|-|TRBV29-1
TGCAGCGTTGAAGAGAGGTCCCGAAACTACAATGAGCAGTTCTTC
CSVEERSRNYNEQFF
>TRBJ1-2|-|-|TRBV28
TGTGCCATCTTGGGGGGAAAGGACTATGGCTACACCTTC
CAILGGKDYGYTF
>TRBJ2-3|TRBD2|-|TRBV27
TGTGCCAGCAGTTTCGGGGGGGGCCCTAGCACAGATACGCAGTATTTT
CASSFGGGPSTDTQYF
>TRBJ1-2|-|-|TRBV28
TGTGCCAGCAGTTTTAGGGGTCGGGGCTACACCTTC
CASSFRGRGYTF
>TRBJ2-5|-|once|TRBV28
TGTGCCAGCAAACAAGGGCGCGAGCGGGAGACCCAGTACTTC
CASKQGRERETQYF
>TRBJ1-2|-|-|TRBV15
TGTGCCACCAGCAGAGATTTGGCAGAGGTTGCTTCCGGCTACACCTTC
CATSRDLAEVASGYTF
>TRBJ1-1|TRBD1|-|TRBV30
TGTGCCTGGAGGGTGACAGGGATGAACACTGAAGCTTTCTTT
CAWRVTGMNTEAFF
>TRBJ2-1|TRBD2|-|TRBV11-1
TGTGCCAGCAGCTTGTGGACTAGTAAGAATGAGCAGTTCTTC
CASSLWTSKNEQFF
>TRBJ2-1|-|-|TRBV5-1
TGCGCCAGCAGTGGGGGGTACAATGAGCAGTTCTTC
CASSGGYNEQFF
>TRBJ1-5|TRBD1|-|TRBV24-1
TGTGCCACCAGTGATTCTGGGACAGGAACCCATCAGCCCCAGCATTTT
CATSDSGTGTHQPQHF
>TRBJ2-2|-|few|TRBV5-1
TGCGCCAGCAGCCCGGCGGTTGCCGGGGAGCTGTTTTTT
CASSPAVAGELFF
>TRBJ1-2|-|-|TRBV7-9
TGTGCCAGCAGTGACAATGGCCAGAATGGCTACACCTTC
CASSDNGQNGYTF
>TRBJ2-7|TRBD1|-|TRBV6-6
TGTGCCAGCAGATCCACCGACAGGGCCTACGAGCAGTACTTC
CASRSTDRAYEQYF
>TRBJ2-2|TRBD1|-|TRBV18
TGTGCCAGCTCAACGAGGACAGGGCTGAACACCGGGGAGCTGTTTTTT
CASSTRTGLNTGELFF
>TRBJ1-1|TRBD1|-|TRBV6-5
TGTGCCAGCAGAACGGGACAGGGGAACACTGAAGCTTTCTTT
CASRTGQGNTEAFF
>TRBJ2-7|-|-|TRBV20-1
TGCAGTGCTAGTTGGACCAGCGGTAGAGCCTACGAGCAGTACTTC
CSASWTSGRAYEQYF
>TRBJ2-7|TRBD2|-|TRBV11-2
TGTGCCAGCAGTTTGGGACTAGCGGGACCCAAGCAGTACTTC
CASSLGLAGPKQYF
>TRBJ2-1|TRBD2|-|TRBV19
TGTGCCAGTAGTAGCCGCGGGGGTACCTACAATGAGCAGTTCTTC
CASSSRGGTYNEQFF